This T cell receptor beta chain was profiled in a study of CD8+CD57+ T cells in acquired aplastic anemia. Study-wide background: Sorted CD4+ and CD8+ cells gave an average of around 3.1 ug of DNA.

The CDR3 extends over 15 amino acids. From germline, CDR1 is SGHRS and CDR2 YFSETQ. The V gene lost 4 bases and the J gene lost 6 bases, with 17 bases spanning the gap. Both TCR beta VDJ combination and CDR3 sequence profiling were carried out. Genomic DNA was the template for this profiling. TCRdb processed the reads anew with MiXCR; each CDR3 protein has one entry. The sample consists of 200,000 to 300,000 distinct CDR3 sequences, approximately 80% of them appearing once. General observations from the study: Comparison of patients with controls identified about 27 shared CD8+ CDR3 sequences.

Sequencing was done on patients that had shown CD8+CD57+ cell expansion by flow cytometry. Acquired aplastic anemia of severe grade affected all patients. Prior therapy had not been administered to any patient at the time of blood sampling. In regard to this clonotype: Its cognate antigen is unknown.

The TCR sequence derives from a human donor with aplastic anemia. V usage is TRBV5-1 and J usage is TRBJ1-3, with unresolved D. Specimen: sorted CD4+, CD8+, or CD8+CD57+ T cells (not recorded which) from PBMCs. In nucleotides, the CDR3 is TGCGCCAGCAGCCAGAACATCAGGTACACAAACACCATATATTTT. Translating it yields CASSQNIRYTNTIYF.